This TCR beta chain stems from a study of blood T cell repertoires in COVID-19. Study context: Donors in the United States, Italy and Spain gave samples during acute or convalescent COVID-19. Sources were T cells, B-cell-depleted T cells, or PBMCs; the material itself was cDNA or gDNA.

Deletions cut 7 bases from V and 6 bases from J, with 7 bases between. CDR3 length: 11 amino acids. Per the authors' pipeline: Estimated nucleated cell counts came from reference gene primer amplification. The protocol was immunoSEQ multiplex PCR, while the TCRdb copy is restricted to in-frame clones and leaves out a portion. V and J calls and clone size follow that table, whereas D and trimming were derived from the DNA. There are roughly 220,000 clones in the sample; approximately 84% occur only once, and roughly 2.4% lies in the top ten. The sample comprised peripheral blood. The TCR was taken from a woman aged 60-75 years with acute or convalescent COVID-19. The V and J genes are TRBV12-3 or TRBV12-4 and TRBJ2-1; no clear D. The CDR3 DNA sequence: TGTGCCAGCACTATTTCCAATGAGCAGTTCTTC. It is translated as CASTISNEQFF.